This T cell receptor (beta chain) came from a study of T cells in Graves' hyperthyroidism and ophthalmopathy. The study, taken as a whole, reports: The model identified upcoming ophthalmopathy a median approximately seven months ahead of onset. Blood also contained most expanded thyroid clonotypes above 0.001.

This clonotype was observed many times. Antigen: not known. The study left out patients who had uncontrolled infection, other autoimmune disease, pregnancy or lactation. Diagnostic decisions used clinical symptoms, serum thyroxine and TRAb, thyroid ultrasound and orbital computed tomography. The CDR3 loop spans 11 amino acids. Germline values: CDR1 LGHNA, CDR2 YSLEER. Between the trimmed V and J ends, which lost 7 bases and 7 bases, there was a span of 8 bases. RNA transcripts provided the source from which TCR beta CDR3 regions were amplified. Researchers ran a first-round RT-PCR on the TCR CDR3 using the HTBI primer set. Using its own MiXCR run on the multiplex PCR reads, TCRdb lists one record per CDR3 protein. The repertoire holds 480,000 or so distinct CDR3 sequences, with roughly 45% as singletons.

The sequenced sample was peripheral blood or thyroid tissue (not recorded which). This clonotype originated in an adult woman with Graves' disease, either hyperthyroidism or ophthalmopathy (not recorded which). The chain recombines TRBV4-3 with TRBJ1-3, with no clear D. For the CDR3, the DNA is TGCGCCAGCAATTCCCCTAACACCATATATTTT. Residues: CASNSPNTIYF.